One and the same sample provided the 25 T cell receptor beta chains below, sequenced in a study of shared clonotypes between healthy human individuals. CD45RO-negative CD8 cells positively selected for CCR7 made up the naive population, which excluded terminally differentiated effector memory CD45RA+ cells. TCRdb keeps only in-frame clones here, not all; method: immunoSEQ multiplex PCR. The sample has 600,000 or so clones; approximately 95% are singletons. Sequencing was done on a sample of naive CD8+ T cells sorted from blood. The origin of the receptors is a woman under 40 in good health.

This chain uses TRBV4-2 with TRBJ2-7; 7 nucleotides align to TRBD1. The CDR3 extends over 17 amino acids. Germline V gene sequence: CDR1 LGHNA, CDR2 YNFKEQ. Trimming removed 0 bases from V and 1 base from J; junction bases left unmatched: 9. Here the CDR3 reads CASSQEVTGTASYEQYF. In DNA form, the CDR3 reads TGTGCCAGCAGCCAAGAAGTCACCGGGACAGCATCCTACGAGCAGTACTTC.

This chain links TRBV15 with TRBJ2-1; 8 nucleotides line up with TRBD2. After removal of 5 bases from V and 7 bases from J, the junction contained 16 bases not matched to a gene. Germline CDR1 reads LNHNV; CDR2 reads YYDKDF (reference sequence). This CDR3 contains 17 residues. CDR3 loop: CATSHDTGTRRLNEQFF. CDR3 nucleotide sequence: TGTGCCACCAGCCATGATACCGGGACTAGGAGACTGAATGAGCAGTTCTTC.

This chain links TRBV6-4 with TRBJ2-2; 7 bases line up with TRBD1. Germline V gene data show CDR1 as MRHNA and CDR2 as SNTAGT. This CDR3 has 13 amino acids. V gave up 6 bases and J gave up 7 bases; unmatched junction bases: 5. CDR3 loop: CASSETGIGELFF. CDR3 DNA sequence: TGTGCCAGCAGCGAGACAGGGATCGGGGAGCTGTTTTTT.

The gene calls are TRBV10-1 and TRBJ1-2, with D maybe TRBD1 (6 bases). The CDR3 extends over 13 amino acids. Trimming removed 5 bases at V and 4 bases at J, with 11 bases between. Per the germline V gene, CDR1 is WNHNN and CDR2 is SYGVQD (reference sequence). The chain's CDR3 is CASSNDRSYGYTF. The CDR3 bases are TGCGCCAGCAGTAATGACAGGAGCTATGGCTACACCTTC.

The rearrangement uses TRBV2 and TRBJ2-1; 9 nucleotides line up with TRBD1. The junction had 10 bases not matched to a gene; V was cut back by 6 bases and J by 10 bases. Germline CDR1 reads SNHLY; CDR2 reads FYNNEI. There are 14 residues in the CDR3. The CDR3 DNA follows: TGTGCCAGCAGCGTGGGACAGGGACAGGTCGAGCAGTTCTTC. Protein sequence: CASSVGQGQVEQFF.

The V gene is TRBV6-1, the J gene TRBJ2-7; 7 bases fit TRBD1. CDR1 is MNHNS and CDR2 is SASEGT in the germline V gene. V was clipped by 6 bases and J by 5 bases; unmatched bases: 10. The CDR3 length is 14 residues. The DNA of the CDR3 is TGTGCCAGCAGACAACAGGGGATGATACACGAGCAGTACTTC. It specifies CASRQQGMIHEQYF.

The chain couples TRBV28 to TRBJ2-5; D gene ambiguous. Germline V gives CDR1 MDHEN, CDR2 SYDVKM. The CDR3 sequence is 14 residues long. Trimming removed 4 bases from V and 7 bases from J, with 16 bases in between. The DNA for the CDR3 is TGTGCCAGCAGTTCTCCCCGACGGGCAGGGACCCAGTACTTC. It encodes CASSSPRRAGTQYF.

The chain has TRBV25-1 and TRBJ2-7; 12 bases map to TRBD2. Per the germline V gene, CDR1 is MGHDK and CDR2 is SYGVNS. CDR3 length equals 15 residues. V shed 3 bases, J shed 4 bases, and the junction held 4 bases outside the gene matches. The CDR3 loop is CASSDLGTSGYEQYF. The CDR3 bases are TGTGCCAGCAGTGATCTTGGGACTAGCGGGTACGAGCAGTACTTC.

CDR3 nucleotide sequence: TGTGCCTCCTCCCTGGACTCGCCATACGAGCAGTACTTC. Its protein product is CASSLDSPYEQYF. The rearrangement uses TRBV19 and TRBJ2-5, with TRBD2 as a possible D gene (5 bases). The end of the DNA fits TRBJ2-7 better, so the J call may be wrong. The germline V gene has CDR1 LNHDA and CDR2 SQIVND (reference sequence). The CDR3 totals 13 residues.

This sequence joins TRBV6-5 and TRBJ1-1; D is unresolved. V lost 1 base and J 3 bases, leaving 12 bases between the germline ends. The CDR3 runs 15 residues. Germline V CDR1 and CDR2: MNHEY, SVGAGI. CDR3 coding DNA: TGTGCCAGCAGTTACTTCCCAGGTTCGTACACTGAAGCTTTCTTT. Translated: CASSYFPGSYTEAFF.

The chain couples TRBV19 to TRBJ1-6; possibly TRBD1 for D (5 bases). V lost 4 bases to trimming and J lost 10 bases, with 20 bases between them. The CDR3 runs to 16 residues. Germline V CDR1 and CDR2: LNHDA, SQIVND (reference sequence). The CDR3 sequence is CASSNGPGKSSSPLHF. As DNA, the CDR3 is TGTGCCAGTAGTAATGGGCCAGGGAAAAGTAGCTCACCCCTCCACTTT.

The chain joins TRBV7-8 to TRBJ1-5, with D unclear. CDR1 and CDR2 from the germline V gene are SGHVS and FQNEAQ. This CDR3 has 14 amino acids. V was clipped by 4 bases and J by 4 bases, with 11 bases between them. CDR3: CASSSRGGNQPQHF. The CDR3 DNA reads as TGTGCCAGCAGCTCCCGCGGAGGGAATCAGCCCCAGCATTTT.

The CDR3 sequence: CASSWRGQEYYGYTF. For the CDR3, the DNA is TGTGCCAGCAGCTGGCGTGGGCAGGAGTACTATGGCTACACCTTC. The chain employs TRBV5-4 and TRBJ1-2; D unclear. The ends were cut back, 3 bases at V and 3 bases at J, with 15 bases in the middle. There are 15 residues in the CDR3. CDR1 and CDR2 (germline): SGHNT, YYREEE (reference sequence). Combining the CDR3 with reference TRBV5-4 and TRBJ1-2 gives the whole variable domain ETGVTQSPTHLIKTRGQQVTLRCSSQSGHNTVSWYQQALGQGPQFIFQYYREEENGRGNFPPRFSGLQFPNYSSELNVNALELDDSALYLCASSWRGQEYYGYTFGSGTRLTVV.

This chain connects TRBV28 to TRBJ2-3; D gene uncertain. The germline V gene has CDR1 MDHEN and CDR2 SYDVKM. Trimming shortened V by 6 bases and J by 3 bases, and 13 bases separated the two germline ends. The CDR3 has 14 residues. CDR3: CASSYEQRTDTQYF. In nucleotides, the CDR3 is TGTGCCAGCAGCTACGAACAGAGGACAGATACGCAGTATTTT.

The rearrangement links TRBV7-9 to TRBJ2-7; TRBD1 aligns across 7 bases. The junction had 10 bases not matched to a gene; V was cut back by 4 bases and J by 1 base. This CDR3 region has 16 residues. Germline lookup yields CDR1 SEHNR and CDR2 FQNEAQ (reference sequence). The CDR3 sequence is CASSYTKTGQSYEQYF. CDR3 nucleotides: TGTGCCAGCAGCTATACAAAGACGGGACAGTCCTACGAGCAGTACTTC.

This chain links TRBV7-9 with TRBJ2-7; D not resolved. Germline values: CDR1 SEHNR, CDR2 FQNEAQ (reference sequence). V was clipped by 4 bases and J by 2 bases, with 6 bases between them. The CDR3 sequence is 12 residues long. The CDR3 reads CASSSTPYEQYF. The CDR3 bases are TGTGCCAGCAGCTCTACCCCCTACGAGCAGTACTTC. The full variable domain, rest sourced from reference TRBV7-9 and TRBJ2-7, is DTGVSQNPRHKITKRGQNVTFRCDPISEHNRLYWYRQTLGQGPEFLTYFQNEAQLEKSRLLSDRFSAERPKGSFSTLEIQRTEQGDSAMYLCASSSTPYEQYFGPGTRLTVT.

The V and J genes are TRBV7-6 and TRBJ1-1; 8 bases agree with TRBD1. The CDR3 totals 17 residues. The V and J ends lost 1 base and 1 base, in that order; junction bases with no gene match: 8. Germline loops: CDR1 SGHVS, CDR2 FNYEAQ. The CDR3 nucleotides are TGTGCCAGCAGCTTAGGGGCAGGGGGCCTTGGGAACACTGAAGCTTTCTTT. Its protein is CASSLGAGGLGNTEAFF.

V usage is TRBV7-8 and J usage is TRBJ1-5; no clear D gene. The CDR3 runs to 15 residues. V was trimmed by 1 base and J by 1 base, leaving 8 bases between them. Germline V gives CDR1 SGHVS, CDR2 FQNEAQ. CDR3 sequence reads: CASSLGATSNQPQHF. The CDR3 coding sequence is TGTGCCAGCAGCTTAGGGGCAACCAGCAATCAGCCCCAGCATTTT.

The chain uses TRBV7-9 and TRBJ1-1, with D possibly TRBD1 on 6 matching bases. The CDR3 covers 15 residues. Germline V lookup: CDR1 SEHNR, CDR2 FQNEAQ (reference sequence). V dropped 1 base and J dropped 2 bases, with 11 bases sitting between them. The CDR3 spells CASSLVIGGNTEAFF. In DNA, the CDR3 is TGTGCCAGCAGCTTAGTTATCGGGGGCAACACTGAAGCTTTCTTT.

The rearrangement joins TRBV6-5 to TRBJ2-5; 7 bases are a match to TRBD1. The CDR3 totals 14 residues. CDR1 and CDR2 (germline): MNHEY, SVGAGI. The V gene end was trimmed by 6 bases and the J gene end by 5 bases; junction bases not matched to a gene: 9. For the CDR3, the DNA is TGTGCCAGCAGCCAGACAGGGCTAGGGGAGACCCAGTACTTC. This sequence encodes CASSQTGLGETQYF.

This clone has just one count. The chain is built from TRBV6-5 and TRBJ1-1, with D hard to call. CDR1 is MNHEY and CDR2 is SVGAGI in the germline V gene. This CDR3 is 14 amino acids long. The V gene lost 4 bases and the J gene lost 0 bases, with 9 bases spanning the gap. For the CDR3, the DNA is TGTGCCAGCAGTTCTGACGGAATGAACACTGAAGCTTTCTTT. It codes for CASSSDGMNTEAFF.

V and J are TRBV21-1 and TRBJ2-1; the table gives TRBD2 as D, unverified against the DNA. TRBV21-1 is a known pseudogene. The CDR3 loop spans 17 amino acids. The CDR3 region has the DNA TGTGCCAGCAGCGAGACCAACTCTAGCGGGTCCTACAATGAGCAGTTCTTC. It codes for CASSETNSSGSYNEQFF.

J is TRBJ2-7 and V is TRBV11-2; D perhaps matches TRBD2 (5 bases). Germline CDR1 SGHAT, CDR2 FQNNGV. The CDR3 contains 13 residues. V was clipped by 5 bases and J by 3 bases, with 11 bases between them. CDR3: CASSRPGIYEQYF. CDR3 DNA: TGTGCCAGCAGCCGGCCGGGAATCTACGAGCAGTACTTC.

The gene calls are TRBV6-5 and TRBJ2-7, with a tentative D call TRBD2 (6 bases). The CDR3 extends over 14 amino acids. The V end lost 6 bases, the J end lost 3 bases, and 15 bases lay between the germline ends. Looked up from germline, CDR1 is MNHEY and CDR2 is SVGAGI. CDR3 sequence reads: CASSRDWTGYEQYF. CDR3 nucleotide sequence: TGTGCCAGCAGCAGGGACTGGACGGGCTACGAGCAGTACTTC.

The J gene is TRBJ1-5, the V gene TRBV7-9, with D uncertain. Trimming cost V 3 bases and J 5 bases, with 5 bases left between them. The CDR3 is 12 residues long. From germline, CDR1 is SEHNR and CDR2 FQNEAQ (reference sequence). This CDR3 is CASSFSDQPQHF. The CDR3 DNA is TGTGCCAGCAGCTTTTCCGATCAGCCCCAGCATTTT.